These 2 T cell receptor beta chains share one sample of origin, sequenced in a study of T cells after yellow fever vaccination. TCRdb called the 5' RACE reads again in MiXCR, with one record for every CDR3 protein. The profile covers about 210,000 distinct CDR3 sequences, with 5.5% to 8.5% appearing a single time and 0.85% to 1.2% taken by the ten largest. Source: CD4+ T cells sorted from PBMCs, taken on the day of the yellow fever booster vaccination. The receptor set was obtained from a man aged 25-45 years who received the YFV17D yellow fever vaccine.

This clonotype was seen at least ten times. J is TRBJ1-5 and V is TRBV12-3 or TRBV12-4; TRBD1 matches at 9 bases. J lost 2 bases, V lost 4 bases, and 12 bases had no gene match. The CDR3 spans 18 residues. CDR3 in DNA: TGTGCCAGCAGTTCCACATACCGGGACAGGGCGGGCAATCAGCCCCAGCATTTT. Residues: CASSSTYRDRAGNQPQHF.

The genes are TRBV7-2 and TRBJ2-1, with TRBD2 matching over 7 bases. The CDR3 length is 14 residues. The trim removed 5 bases at V and 9 bases at J, leaving 10 bases unmatched. Germline loops: CDR1 SGHTA, CDR2 FQGNSA. The CDR3 here is CASSKRRENFEQFF. CDR3 DNA sequence: TGTGCCAGCAGCAAACGGCGGGAGAATTTTGAGCAGTTCTTC.